This T cell receptor beta chain was sequenced in a study of cytomegalovirus exposure and HLA in healthy donors. PCR primers comprised 60 Vbeta and 13 Jbeta primers. Generated by immunoSEQ multiplex PCR, the TCRdb table keeps only in-frame clones and is missing some. The sample lists 110,000 to 150,000 clones, 68% seen once, with around 4.2% in the top ten. Per the germline V gene, CDR1 is SQVTM and CDR2 is ANQGSEA. The CDR3 contains 13 residues. Trimming took off 7 bases at V and 1 base at J, with 13 bases between the two ends. The chain employs TRBV29-1 and TRBJ2-5, with D maybe TRBD1 (6 bases). The TCR was taken from a man aged 60 to 75 in good health and CMV-seronegative. Sequencing was performed on PBMCs. This CDR3 reads CSGNRDIQETQYF. In DNA, the CDR3 is TGCAGCGGTAACCGGGACATCCAAGAGACCCAGTACTTC.